This T cell receptor beta chain is drawn from a study of early T cells in non-severe SARS-CoV-2 infection. The overall study: Bulk RNA from unsorted whole blood was sequenced; chains were unpaired.

Per the germline V gene, CDR1 is DFQATT and CDR2 is SNEGSKA (reference sequence). After removal of 2 bases from V and 6 bases from J, the junction contained 7 bases not matched to a gene. There are 14 residues in the CDR3. Each cDNA molecule carried a unique molecular identifier. One entry per CDR3 protein, called by TCRdb with MiXCR from the 5' RACE reads. The top ten clones hold about a fifth of a sample with some 50,000 distinct CDR3 sequences, roughly a tenth of them seen once. Study-wide points: Database matching using VDJdb favored anti-spike CD8 responses, with private and CD4 specificities left missing.

This clonotype was observed many times. The target antigen is unknown. This clonotype originated in an adult who was a healthcare worker with PCR-confirmed SARS-CoV-2 infection or an uninfected control (not recorded which). The sequenced sample consisted of whole blood. This chain connects TRBV20-1 to TRBJ2-7; 10 bases align to TRBD2. The DNA for the CDR3 is TGCAGTGCTAGACTAGCGGGGGCTTCGGGCGAGCAGTACTTC. It translates to CSARLAGASGEQYF.